The present entry profiles one T cell receptor beta chain with its context. Its antigen is unidentified. Treatment was busulfan-fludarabine conditioning, a marrow graft, and cyclophosphamide on days +3 and +4. This specimen belongs to a study of T cells after posttransplantation cyclophosphamide. The method was immunoSEQ multiplex PCR; TCRdb's version includes in-frame clones alone and lacks a portion of them. Of 1,500 to 2,000 clones in the sample, about 61% are singletons; the top ten hold roughly 35%. General observations from the study: Donor-recipient repertoire similarity was low at 1-2 months, rising over year one. Blood and skin or GI T cell repertoires showed limited TRB overlap.

The TCR sequence derives from a male patient between 25 and 40 years old who received an allogeneic stem cell transplant from a related donor, was CMV-positive, and had acute GVHD only. The graft donor may have given rise to some T cells. The sequencing used CD8+ T cells sorted from PBMCs, collected after allogeneic stem cell transplant with posttransplant cyclophosphamide.

The CDR3 loop reads CASRTGLARETQYF. The CDR3 DNA reads as TGTGCCAGCAGAACGGGACTAGCAAGGGAGACCCAGTACTTC. The gene calls are TRBV13 and TRBJ2-5; 9 bases fit TRBD2. This CDR3 has 14 residues. Per the germline V gene, CDR1 is PRHDT and CDR2 is FYEKMQ (reference sequence). The trim removed 6 bases at V and 5 bases at J, leaving 7 bases unmatched. The full variable domain, its missing parts supplied by reference TRBV13 and TRBJ2-5, is AAGVIQSPRHLIKEKRETATLKCYPIPRHDTVYWYQQGPGQDPQFLISFYEKMQSDKGSIPDRFSAQQFSDYHSELNMSSLELGDSALYFCASRTGLARETQYFGPGTRLLVL.